What follows are 23 T cell receptor beta chains derived from one specimen sequenced in a study of type 1 regulatory T cells. Study-level findings and limits: Compared with non-Tr1 cells, Tr1 cells showed a narrower TCR repertoire.

TCRdb analysed the reads with MiXCR anew, one entry per CDR3 protein. The sample includes 65,000 to 80,000 distinct CDR3 sequences, about 20% seen only once; the top ten take 8.3%. Their antigen targets remain unknown. The sample consisted of cultured type 1 regulatory T (Tr1) cells, either the whole culture or a sorted fraction (not recorded which). The receptor source for this set is a human donor in good health.

This clonotype was seen more than once but under ten times. The J gene is TRBJ2-1, the V gene TRBV5-1; 11 bases are a match to TRBD2. This CDR3 comprises 14 residues. Germline trimming cut 7 bases from V and 6 bases from J; bases unmatched to any gene: 6. Germline CDR1 and CDR2: SGHRS and YFSETQ. CDR3 sequence reads: CASSTSGGLNEQFF. In DNA, the CDR3 is TGCGCCAGCTCAACTAGCGGGGGCCTCAATGAGCAGTTCTTC. Full variable domain (rest looked up from reference TRBV5-1 and TRBJ2-1): KAGVTQTPRYLIKTRGQQVTLSCSPISGHRSVSWYQQTPGQGLQFLFEYFSETQRNKGNFPGRFSGRQFSNSRSEMNVSTLELGDSALYLCASSTSGGLNEQFFGPGTRLTVL.

The chain employs TRBV7-2 and TRBJ2-1; 9 nucleotides agree with TRBD2. Germline V lookup: CDR1 SGHTA, CDR2 FQGNSA. J gave up 7 bases and V 1 base, and 8 bases lay outside the gene matches. The CDR3 sequence is 16 residues long. The DNA for the CDR3 is TGTGCCAGCAGCTTAGTTGCGGGAGGGCCCCGGAATGAGCAGTTCTTC. Encoded protein: CASSLVAGGPRNEQFF.

J is TRBJ2-3 and V is TRBV7-8; D may be TRBD1 (5 bases). This CDR3 spans 16 amino acids. V lost 1 base, J lost 0 bases, and 11 bases lay in between. In germline, CDR1 is SGHVS, CDR2 FQNEAQ. CDR3 region: CASSLGRGQSTDTQYF. As DNA, the CDR3 is TGTGCCAGCAGCTTAGGGAGAGGACAAAGCACAGATACGCAGTATTTT.

This clonotype has just a few counts. The chain employs TRBV5-1 and TRBJ2-3; the D is unclear. Trimming left V 0 bases short and J 2 bases short, with 1 base between. The V gene's germline CDR1 is SGHRS and CDR2 YFSETQ. The CDR3 is 12 amino acids. The CDR3 sequence: CASSLDTDTQYF. CDR3 bases: TGCGCCAGCAGCTTGGACACAGATACGCAGTATTTT.

This clonotype has at least ten counts. The rearrangement joins TRBV18 to TRBJ1-1; D gene unclear. Trimming shortened V by 1 base and J by 2 bases, and 11 bases separated the two germline ends. The length of the CDR3 is 15 residues. CDR1 KGHSH and CDR2 LQKENI come from the germline V gene. The CDR3 nucleotides are TGTGCCAGCTCACCACAGGCAGAAATAAACACTGAAGCTTTCTTT. It codes for CASSPQAEINTEAFF.

A few counts support this clonotype. V and J are TRBV6-5 and TRBJ1-4; D is undetermined. The CDR3 covers 14 residues. Germline-derived CDR1 and CDR2 are MNHEY and SVGAGI. Trimming pared 5 bases from V and 10 bases from J, leaving 17 bases between. The CDR3 loop is CASSLTAISGKLFF. CDR3 coding DNA: TGTGCCAGCAGTCTCACGGCAATTAGCGGAAAACTGTTTTTT.

The genes are TRBV12-3 or TRBV12-4 and TRBJ1-3; D is unresolved. The CDR3 runs to 15 residues. Between the trimmed V and J ends, which lost 8 bases and 0 bases, there was a span of 14 bases. CDR3 in amino acids: CASGVTGNSGNTIYF. Here the CDR3 DNA reads TGTGCCAGCGGTGTGACTGGGAACTCTGGAAACACCATATATTTT.

V and J are TRBV5-1 and TRBJ2-2; 8 nucleotides agree with TRBD2. This CDR3 has 15 amino acids. J was trimmed by 5 bases and V by 0 bases; bases with no gene match: 3. Germline loops: CDR1 SGHRS, CDR2 YFSETQ. The CDR3 loop is CASSLVVAGTGELFF. CDR3 coding DNA: TGCGCCAGCAGCTTGGTTGTAGCGGGAACCGGGGAGCTGTTTTTT. Together with reference TRBV5-1 and TRBJ2-2, the CDR3 gives the full variable domain: KAGVTQTPRYLIKTRGQQVTLSCSPISGHRSVSWYQQTPGQGLQFLFEYFSETQRNKGNFPGRFSGRQFSNSRSEMNVSTLELGDSALYLCASSLVVAGTGELFFGEGSRLTVL.

The rearrangement joins TRBV20-1 to TRBJ2-5, with D unclear. Germline assignment: CDR1 DFQATT and CDR2 SNEGSKA (reference sequence). CDR3 length equals 11 residues. Trimming removed 7 bases at V and 0 bases at J, with 6 bases between. The CDR3 DNA is TGCAGTGACCTGTACCAAGAGACCCAGTACTTC. This codes for CSDLYQETQYF.

The CDR3 DNA reads as TGTGCCAGCAGCTGGAGCGGAGGGGTTTACGAGCAGTACTTC. This encodes CASSWSGGVYEQYF. The chain has TRBV7-9 and TRBJ2-7, with D possibly being TRBD2 (6 bases). This CDR3 has 14 amino acids. The V end lost 4 bases, the J end lost 4 bases, and 14 bases lay between the germline ends. Germline V lookup: CDR1 SEHNR, CDR2 FQNEAQ (reference sequence).

This clonotype counts as medium-sized (0.01 to 0.1%). This chain links TRBV20-1 with TRBJ1-1, with D hard to call. Germline CDR1 is DFQATT and CDR2 is SNEGSKA (reference sequence). V was pared by 3 bases and J by 6 bases, with 17 bases between. CDR3 length: 14 residues. CDR3 amino acids: CSASWARTLAEAFF. The DNA for the CDR3 is TGCAGTGCTAGTTGGGCCAGGACGTTGGCTGAAGCTTTCTTT.

In this sample, this clonotype turned up a few times. The V gene is TRBV7-9, the J gene TRBJ1-1; D is ambiguous. The CDR3 runs to 13 residues. CDR1 is SEHNR and CDR2 is FQNEAQ in the germline V gene (reference sequence). Trimming removed 0 bases from V and 5 bases from J, with 7 bases in between. The CDR3 region has the DNA TGTGCCAGCAGCTTAGCAGGGAGGACTGAAGCTTTCTTT. Its protein is CASSLAGRTEAFF.

Comments on this clonotype: Its ends do not fully match the called genes, so a read error is possible. The chain couples TRBV7-2 to TRBJ1-1; a possible D gene is TRBD1 (5 bases). The CDR3 consists of 14 residues. Germline-derived CDR1 and CDR2 are SGHTA and FQGNSA. Here the CDR3 reads CASNLAGGDTEAFF. CDR3 bases: TGTGCCAGCAACTTAGCGGGGGGGGACACTGAAGCTTTCTTT.

The rearrangement joins TRBV5-4 to TRBJ1-1; D gene unclear. In germline, CDR1 is SGHNT, CDR2 YYREEE (reference sequence). V lost 0 bases and J lost 2, with 8 bases in between. The CDR3 has 14 amino acids. The CDR3 bases are TGTGCCAGCAGCTTGGCACGGGCAAACACTGAAGCTTTCTTT. Its translation is CASSLARANTEAFF.

The chain uses TRBV19 and TRBJ2-1, with D possibly being TRBD1 (5 bases). Trimming cost V 6 bases and J 6 bases, with 12 bases left between them. Germline V gene lookup returns CDR1 LNHDA and CDR2 SQIVND (reference sequence). This CDR3 spans 13 amino acids. This CDR3 is CASRQGWVNEQFF. The DNA for the CDR3 is TGTGCCAGTAGGCAGGGTTGGGTCAATGAGCAGTTCTTC.

This clonotype has more than one count but fewer than ten. This chain links TRBV7-2 with TRBJ2-5; 13 nucleotides line up with TRBD2. With V trimmed by 1 base and J by 4 bases, 6 bases remained unmatched. The germline CDR1 and CDR2 sequences are SGHTA and FQGNSA. The CDR3 loop spans 17 amino acids. The CDR3 sequence is CASSLGLAGGKGETQYF. The CDR3 bases are TGTGCCAGCAGCTTAGGACTAGCGGGGGGAAAGGGAGAGACCCAGTACTTC. Complete variable domain (other parts from reference TRBV7-2 and TRBJ2-5): GAGVSQSPSNKVTEKGKDVELRCDPISGHTALYWYRQSLGQGLEFLIYFQGNSAPDKSGLPSDRFSAERTGGSVSTLTIQRTQQEDSAVYLCASSLGLAGGKGETQYFGPGTRLLVL.

V and J are TRBV7-8 and TRBJ2-7; 7 positions match TRBD1. The CDR3 loop spans 14 amino acids. V lost 3 bases and J lost 2; bases outside the gene matches: 4. The V gene's germline CDR1 is SGHVS and CDR2 FQNEAQ. The CDR3 here is CASSFGQAPYEQYF. The CDR3 DNA follows: TGTGCCAGCAGCTTCGGACAGGCCCCCTACGAGCAGTACTTC.

This clonotype was detected a few times. V and J are TRBV27 and TRBJ2-7; 7 bases fit TRBD1. CDR3 length equals 14 residues. The germline V gene has CDR1 MNHEY and CDR2 SMNVEV (reference sequence). Trimming took 4 bases from V and 5 from J; bases not matched to a gene: 8. The CDR3 region has the DNA TGTGCCAGCAGTTCAAAGTACAGGGGACACGAGCAGTACTTC. Translating it yields CASSSKYRGHEQYF.

This clonotype was seen a few times. The genes are TRBV18 and TRBJ2-7, with 7 bases that match TRBD1. This CDR3 spans 15 amino acids. Germline trimming cut 4 bases from V and 4 bases from J; bases unmatched to any gene: 10. Germline CDR1 reads KGHSH; CDR2 reads LQKENI. The CDR3 nucleotides are TGTGCCAGCTCACGATCTCGGGACAGACCATACGAGCAGTACTTC. This translates into CASSRSRDRPYEQYF.

The chain joins TRBV3-1 to TRBJ1-5; tentatively, D is TRBD1 (5 bases). CDR1 LGHDT and CDR2 YNNKEL come from the germline V gene (reference sequence). The CDR3 loop spans 15 amino acids. The V gene lost 1 base and the J gene lost 0 bases, with 7 bases spanning the gap. The CDR3 bases are TGTGCCAGCAGCCAAGGGGGCCATAGCAATCAGCCCCAGCATTTT. It translates to CASSQGGHSNQPQHF.

The rearrangement joins TRBV12-3 or TRBV12-4 to TRBJ2-1; D might be TRBD1 (6 bases). Trimming removed 5 bases from V and 2 bases from J, with 13 bases in between. CDR3 length equals 15 residues. CDR3 coding DNA: TGTGCCAGCAGTCACAGGGAAGGGGCCTACAATGAGCAGTTCTTC. Amino acid sequence: CASSHREGAYNEQFF.

This clonotype was detected only a few times. A read error may produce the germline difference seen at one junction end. This rearrangement joins TRBV4-2 to TRBJ2-3; D is uncertain. This CDR3 has 14 amino acids. CDR1 is LGHNA, CDR2 YNFKEQ, per germline. For the CDR3, the DNA is TGTGCCAGCATCCAACGGCAGAGTACAGATACGCAGTATTTT. Translation: CASIQRQSTDTQYF.

V and J are TRBV7-2 and TRBJ2-5; D unresolved. V shed 1 base and J shed 5 bases, with 8 bases lying between them. From germline, CDR1 is SGHTA and CDR2 FQGNSA. The CDR3 consists of 13 residues. The CDR3, as DNA: TGTGCCAGCAGCTTAGGGGAAAAGGAGACCCAGTACTTC. Its translation is CASSLGEKETQYF.